The clone carrying this T cell receptor beta chain came up many times. The data originate from a study of Graves' ophthalmopathy and Graves' hyperthyroidism. V lost 0 bases and J lost 2, with 8 bases in between. Germline V gene sequence: CDR1 WNHNN, CDR2 SYGVQD (reference sequence). The CDR3 runs 14 residues. Amplification of TCR beta CDR3 regions used RNA transcripts. First-round RT-PCR relied on HTBI primers, and a second-round multiplex PCR came next. TCRdb reanalysed the multiplex PCR reads using MiXCR and keeps one entry per CDR3 protein. The sample yields hundreds of thousands of distinct CDR3 sequences, about a fifth seen once.

The chain combines TRBV10-1 with TRBJ2-7; D is uncertain. The sample taken for sequencing was peripheral blood. The receptor's source is a woman under 30 with stable Graves' hyperthyroidism. Some clones in this sample may be carry-over from other donors' samples. CDR3 protein: CASSESLGPYEQYF. CDR3 bases: TGCGCCAGCAGTGAGTCTTTGGGTCCCTACGAGCAGTACTTC.